This T cell receptor (beta chain) is from a study of shared clonotypes between healthy human individuals. The germline CDR1 and CDR2 sequences are LNHNV and YYDKDF (reference sequence). V shed 1 base and J shed 4 bases, with 8 bases lying between them. This CDR3 contains 14 residues. In the original analysis: With immunoSEQ giving junction-only sequences and no quality scores, filtering differed. The repertoire was sequenced with immunoSEQ multiplex PCR; TCRdb's copy has only in-frame clones and lacks some. Clone size and the V and J calls come from that table; the DNA yielded D and trimming. The sample holds some 1,100,000 clones, approximately 78% seen once. As regards this clone: What it binds is not known. The same CDR3 is also encoded by other DNA sequences in this sample.

General study results and limits: A generally larger estimated richness was seen in naive subsets than in memory subsets.

This chain uses TRBV15 with TRBJ2-1; D unresolved. The source of this sequence is a man aged 18 to 29 in good health. Some clones in this sample may be carry-over from other donors' samples. Source material: memory CD4+ T cells from PBMCs. The sample's subset: CD45RA-negative fraction. For the CDR3, the DNA is TGTGCCACCAGCAGAGTGGGCTTATACAATGAGCAGTTCTTC. Translated: CATSRVGLYNEQFF.